This T cell receptor beta chain came from a study of shared clonotypes between healthy human individuals. Overall study results and limits: The sole specimen, blood, was sampled, and tissue repertoires likely differ.

The protocol was immunoSEQ multiplex PCR, while the TCRdb copy is restricted to in-frame clones and leaves out a portion. The sample has under 750,000 clones, 55% to 75% seen once. A word on this clone: Its antigen is still unknown.

The CDR3 runs 16 residues. The V and J ends lost 3 bases and 5 bases, in that order; junction bases with no gene match: 7. CDR1 is SGHNT and CDR2 is YYREEE in the germline V gene (reference sequence). This clonotype was sampled from a young woman in good health. This sequence joins TRBV5-4 and TRBJ2-2; 10 positions match TRBD1. Sample: memory CD4+ T cells sorted from blood. Subset specified: CD45RA-negative fraction. CDR3 DNA sequence: TGTGCCAGCAGCTCCGGACAGGGGGAGAGGACCGGGGAGCTGTTTTTT. It yields the protein CASSSGQGERTGELFF.